Shown below are 4 T cell receptor beta chains from a single sample sequenced in a study of cytomegalovirus exposure and HLA in healthy donors. Profiled with immunoSEQ multiplex PCR; TCRdb holds only in-frame clones, not every one. The table includes 55,000 to 85,000 clones, 94% detected once. The sequencing input was PBMCs. Receptors originate from a woman aged 18-29 years in good health and CMV-seronegative.

The gene calls are TRBV6-6 and TRBJ2-3; D not certain. The ends were cut back, 2 bases at V and 6 bases at J, with 9 bases in the middle. This CDR3 has 13 amino acids. Germline V gene sequence: CDR1 MNHNY, CDR2 SVGAGI (reference sequence). CDR3 residues: CASSYLGPDTQYF. In DNA form, the CDR3 reads TGTGCCAGCAGTTACCTAGGTCCTGATACGCAGTATTTT.

In DNA, the CDR3 is TGTGCCAGCACCCAAAGGGGGTCCCAGCCCCAGCATTTT. Translation gives CASTQRGSQPQHF. The genes are TRBV28 and TRBJ1-5; perhaps TRBD1 as D (6 bases). The CDR3 spans 13 residues. Deletions cut 7 bases from V and 7 bases from J, with 14 bases between. Germline CDR1 and CDR2: MDHEN and SYDVKM.

V gene TRBV20-1 combines with J gene TRBJ2-3; tentatively, D is TRBD2 (5 bases). The CDR3 covers 11 residues. The germline CDR1 and CDR2 sequences are DFQATT and SNEGSKA (reference sequence). Trimming cost V 3 bases and J 6 bases, with 7 bases left between them. The CDR3 reads CSARGGDTQYF. CDR3 in DNA: TGCAGTGCTAGGGGCGGGGATACGCAGTATTTT.

The chain has TRBV27 and TRBJ2-7; D perhaps matches TRBD1 (6 bases). V was clipped by 3 bases and J by 3 bases, with 15 bases between them. Germline CDR1 is MNHEY and CDR2 is SMNVEV (reference sequence). The CDR3 is 15 residues long. Here the CDR3 reads CASSLASGVNYEQYF. CDR3 nucleotides: TGTGCCAGCAGTTTGGCTTCAGGGGTAAACTACGAGCAGTACTTC.